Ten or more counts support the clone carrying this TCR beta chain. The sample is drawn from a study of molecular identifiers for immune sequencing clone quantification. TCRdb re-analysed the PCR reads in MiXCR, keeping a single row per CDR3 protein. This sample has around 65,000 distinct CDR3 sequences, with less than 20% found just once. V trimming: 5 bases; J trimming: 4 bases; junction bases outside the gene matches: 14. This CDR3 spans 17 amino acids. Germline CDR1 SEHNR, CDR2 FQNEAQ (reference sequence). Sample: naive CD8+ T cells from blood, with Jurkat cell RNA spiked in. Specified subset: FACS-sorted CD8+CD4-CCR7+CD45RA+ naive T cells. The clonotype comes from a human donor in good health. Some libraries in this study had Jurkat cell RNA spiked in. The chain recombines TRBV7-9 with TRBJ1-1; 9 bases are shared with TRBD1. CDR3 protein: CASSPRPGQGDLTEAFF. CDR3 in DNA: TGTGCCAGCAGCCCCCGACCGGGACAGGGAGATCTCACTGAAGCTTTCTTT.